Presented here are 7 T cell receptor beta chains from one specimen sequenced in a study of tumor and adjacent non-tumor tissue in lung cancer. RNA was extracted from bulk tissue without any cell sorting. Three rounds of nested PCR, following a modified ARM-PCR protocol, produced the TCRbeta library. TCRdb re-derived calls from the multiplex PCR reads in MiXCR, one entry per CDR3 protein. The table has about 79,000 distinct CDR3 sequences, 72% seen once; the top ten hold about 9.2%. Sequenced input: lung tumor tissue. The origin of the receptors is a woman in her forties with non-small cell lung cancer.

As regards this clonotype: Given a much more abundant clone one base away, this may be a read error. The chain employs TRBV12-3 or TRBV12-4 and TRBJ2-3, with 7 bases fitting TRBD2. This CDR3 region has 14 residues. DNA for the CDR3: TGTGGCAGCGGGGCCAGGGCGGTCACAGATACGCAGTATTTT. It encodes CGSGARAVTDTQYF.

As regards this clonotype: Mismatch with germline at one junction end may stem from a read error. The chain carries TRBV29-1 and TRBJ2-1; D unclear. The CDR3 is 12 amino acids. The germline CDR1 and CDR2 sequences are SQVTM and ANQGSEA. The CDR3 region has the DNA TGCAGCGTTGCCCCTGACTTGGTCGAGCAATTCTTC. This codes for CSVAPDLVEQFF.

This clonotype was recorded a few times. The chain employs TRBV19 and TRBJ1-1, with D uncertain. The V gene's germline CDR1 is LNHDA and CDR2 SQIVND (reference sequence). The germline V and J ends were trimmed by 6 bases and 5 bases, with 13 bases remaining between them. The CDR3 is made up of 13 amino acids. The CDR3 sequence: CASRGGVETEAFF. The CDR3 nucleotides are TGTGCCAGTAGAGGAGGAGTAGAGACTGAAGCTTTCTTT. The full variable domain, with the rest looked up from reference TRBV19 and TRBJ1-1, is DGGITQSPKYLFRKEGQNVTLSCEQNLNHDAMYWYRQDPGQGLRLIYYSQIVNDFQKGDIAEGYSVSREKKESFPLTVTSAQKNPTAFYLCASRGGVETEAFFGQGTRLTVV.

In regard to this clonotype: The junction differs from germline at one of its ends, possibly a read error. This chain joins TRBV5-4 and TRBJ2-3; 12 nucleotides line up with TRBD1. Germline CDR1 reads SGHNT; CDR2 reads YYREEE (reference sequence). The CDR3 extends over 15 amino acids. The CDR3 region has the DNA TGTGTCAGCAGGGCCGGGACAGGGGGCGGGGATACGCAGTATTTT. Translation: CVSRAGTGGGDTQYF.

On this clonotype: Given a much more abundant clone one base away, this may be a read error. The genes are TRBV20-1 and TRBJ1-5; TRBD1 is a possible D gene (6 bases). The CDR3 is made up of 16 amino acids. V lost 6 bases, J lost 5 bases, and 23 bases lay in between. Germline CDR1 reads DFQATT; CDR2 reads SNEGSKA (reference sequence). For the CDR3, the DNA is TGCAGTGCCTCAAATAGGCGGGGGGCGCGAGATCAGCCCCAGCATTTT. Translated: CSASNRRGARDQPQHF.

This clonotype has only a few counts. The chain employs TRBV11-3 and TRBJ2-2; no reliable D call. CDR1 and CDR2 from the germline V gene are SGHNT and YENEEA. The CDR3 runs 13 residues. V lost 5 bases to trimming and J lost 7 bases, with 11 bases between them. CDR3 loop: CASSTDEVGELFF. The CDR3 DNA reads TGTGCCAGCAGCACCGACGAGGTCGGGGAGCTGTTTTTT. The full variable domain, its missing parts supplied by reference TRBV11-3 and TRBJ2-2, is EAGVVQSPRYKIIEKKQPVAFWCNPISGHNTLYWYLQNLGQGPELLIRYENEEAVDDSQLPKDRFSAERLKGVDSTLKIQPAELGDSAVYLCASSTDEVGELFFGEGSRLTVL.

The V call is TRBV11-2, the J call TRBJ1-1; D ambiguous. CDR3 size: 14 residues. CDR1 and CDR2 (germline): SGHAT, FQNNGV. Trimming removed 7 bases from V and 6 bases from J, with 18 bases in between. CDR3: CASNLRYGRAEAFF. The CDR3 DNA reads as TGTGCCAGCAACTTGCGGTACGGGCGCGCTGAAGCTTTCTTT.